This passage covers 4 T cell receptor beta chains from one sample sequenced in a study of metastatic and nonmetastatic thyroid tumors. No patient had received any treatment before thyroid surgery. TCRdb re-analyzed the PCR reads using MiXCR. The sample carries about 40,000 clones, about 17% recorded once. The source material was blood. All receptors derive from a female donor with papillary thyroid cancer or a benign thyroid nodule (not recorded which). Some clones in this sample may be carry-over from other donors' samples.

In this sample, this clone turned up many times. The V call is TRBV15, the J call TRBJ2-7, with D possibly being TRBD1 or TRBD2 (5 bases each). Germline V lookup: CDR1 LNHNV, CDR2 YYDKDF (reference sequence). V dropped 0 bases and J dropped 6 bases, with 9 bases sitting between them. This CDR3 spans 13 amino acids. This CDR3 is CATSRDPGTEQYF. The CDR3 nucleotides are TGTGCCACCAGCAGAGATCCAGGGACCGAGCAGTACTTC.

This clone came up many times. V usage is TRBV29-1 and J usage is TRBJ1-2; 8 nucleotides align to TRBD1. The ends lost 2 bases at V and 6 bases at J; junction bases unmatched: 5. The CDR3 is 13 amino acids. Germline V gene lookup returns CDR1 SQVTM and CDR2 ANQGSEA. The CDR3 protein is CSVETRTGNGYTF. DNA of the CDR3: TGCAGCGTTGAAACTAGGACAGGGAATGGCTACACCTTC.

In this sample, this clone turned up a few times. The genes are TRBV4-1 and TRBJ1-3, with D possibly matching TRBD1 (5 bases). The germline V and J ends were trimmed by 0 bases and 1 base, with 16 bases remaining between them. The CDR3 has 18 residues. CDR1 MGHRA and CDR2 YSYEKL come from the germline V gene. This chain's CDR3 is CASSQDDRAGLSGNTIYF. CDR3 nucleotide sequence: TGCGCCAGCAGCCAAGATGATCGGGCAGGGTTGTCTGGAAACACCATATATTTT.

The chain recombines TRBV30 with TRBJ1-4, with D unresolved. This CDR3 is 11 amino acids long. The germline gives CDR1 GTSNPN, CDR2 SVGIG (reference sequence). Trimming cost V 1 base and J 14 bases, with 11 bases left between them. The CDR3 reads CAWSGGDRLFF. In nucleotides, the CDR3 is TGTGCCTGGAGTGGAGGTGATCGGCTGTTTTTT.